The entry below gives a single T cell receptor beta chain sequence along with its context. What it binds is unknown. The CDR3 runs 14 residues. The ends were cut back, 0 bases at V and 1 base at J, with 9 bases in the middle. CDR1 and CDR2 from the germline V gene are SQVTM and ANQGSEA. The data were taken from a study of shared clonotypes between healthy human individuals. As for the study in general: The composition of the donors was two women and a few men aged 18 to 49.

Whole-study findings and limits: Represented diversity, genetic and exposure-history alike, was limited by few donors.

The genomic DNA of each subset was split evenly across several immunoSEQ plates. The authors sequenced unsorted PBMC DNA on ten immunoSEQ deep assay plates. Libraries were prepared by immunoSEQ multiplex PCR; TCRdb keeps only in-frame clonotypes and omits some of them. The data contain approximately 500,000 clones, more than 65% of them singletons. This TCR was sampled from a woman aged 35 to 49 in good health. Some clones in this sample may be carry-over from other donors' samples. The chain carries TRBV29-1 and TRBJ2-5; D gene uncertain. Sample: PBMCs. The CDR3 DNA follows: TGCAGCGTTGAAGATACTCGCGGCCAAGAGACCCAGTACTTC. This encodes CSVEDTRGQETQYF.